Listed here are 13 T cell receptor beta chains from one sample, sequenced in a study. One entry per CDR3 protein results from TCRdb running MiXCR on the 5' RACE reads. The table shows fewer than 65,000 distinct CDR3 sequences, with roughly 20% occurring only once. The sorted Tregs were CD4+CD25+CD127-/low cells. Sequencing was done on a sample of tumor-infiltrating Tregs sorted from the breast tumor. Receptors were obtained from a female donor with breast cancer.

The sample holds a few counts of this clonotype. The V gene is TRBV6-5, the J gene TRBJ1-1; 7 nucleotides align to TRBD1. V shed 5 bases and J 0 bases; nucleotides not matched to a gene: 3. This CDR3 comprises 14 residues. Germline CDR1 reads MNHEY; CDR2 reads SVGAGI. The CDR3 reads CASSRDSVNTEAFF. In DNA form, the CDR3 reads TGTGCCAGCAGTCGGGACAGCGTGAACACTGAAGCTTTCTTT.

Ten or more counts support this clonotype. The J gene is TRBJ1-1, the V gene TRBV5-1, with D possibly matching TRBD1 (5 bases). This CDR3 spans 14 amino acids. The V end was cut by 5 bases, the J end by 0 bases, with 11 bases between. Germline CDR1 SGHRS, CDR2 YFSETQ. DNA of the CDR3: TGCGCCAGCAGGTTGACAGAAATGAACACTGAAGCTTTCTTT. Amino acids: CASRLTEMNTEAFF.

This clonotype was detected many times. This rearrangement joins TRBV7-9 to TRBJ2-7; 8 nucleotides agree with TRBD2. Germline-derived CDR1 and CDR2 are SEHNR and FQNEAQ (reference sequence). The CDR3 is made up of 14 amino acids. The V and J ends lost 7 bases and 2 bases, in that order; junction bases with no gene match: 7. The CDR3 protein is CASNQGAGAYEQYF. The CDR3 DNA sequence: TGTGCCAGCAACCAAGGAGCGGGGGCCTACGAGCAGTACTTC.

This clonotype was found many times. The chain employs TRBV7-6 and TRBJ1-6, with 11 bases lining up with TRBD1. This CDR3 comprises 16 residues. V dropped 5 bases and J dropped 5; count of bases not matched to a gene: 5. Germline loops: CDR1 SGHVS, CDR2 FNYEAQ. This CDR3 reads CASSRDRGGNNSPLHF. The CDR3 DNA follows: TGTGCCAGCAGCCGGGACAGGGGGGGGAATAATTCACCCCTCCACTTT.

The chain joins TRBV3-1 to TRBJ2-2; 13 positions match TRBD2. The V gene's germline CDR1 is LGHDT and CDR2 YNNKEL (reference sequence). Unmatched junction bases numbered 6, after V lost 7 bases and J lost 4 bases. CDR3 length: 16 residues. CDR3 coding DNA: TGTGCCAGCACCACGGGACTAGCGGGATCCACCGGGGAGCTGTTTTTT. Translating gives CASTTGLAGSTGELFF.

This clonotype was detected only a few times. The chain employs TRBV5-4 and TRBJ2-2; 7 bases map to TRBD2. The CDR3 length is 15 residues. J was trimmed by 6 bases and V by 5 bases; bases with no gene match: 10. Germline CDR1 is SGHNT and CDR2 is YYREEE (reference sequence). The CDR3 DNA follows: TGTGCCAGCAGTCAAGCGGCGGGAGTTCCCGGGGAGCTGTTTTTT. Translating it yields CASSQAAGVPGELFF.

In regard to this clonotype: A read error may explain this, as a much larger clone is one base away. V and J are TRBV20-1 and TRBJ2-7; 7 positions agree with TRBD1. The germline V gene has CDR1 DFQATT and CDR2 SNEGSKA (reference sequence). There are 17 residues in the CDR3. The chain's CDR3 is CSASPTLNRGQAYKQYF. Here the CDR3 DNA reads TGCAGTGCTAGCCCTACCTTGAACAGGGGACAAGCCTACAAGCAGTACTTC.

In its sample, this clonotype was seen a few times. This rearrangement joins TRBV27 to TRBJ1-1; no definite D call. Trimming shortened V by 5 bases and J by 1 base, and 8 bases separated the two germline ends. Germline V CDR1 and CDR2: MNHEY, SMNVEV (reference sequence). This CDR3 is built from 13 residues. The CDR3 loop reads CASSPVRNTEAFF. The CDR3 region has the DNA TGTGCCAGCAGTCCAGTCAGGAACACTGAAGCTTTCTTT.

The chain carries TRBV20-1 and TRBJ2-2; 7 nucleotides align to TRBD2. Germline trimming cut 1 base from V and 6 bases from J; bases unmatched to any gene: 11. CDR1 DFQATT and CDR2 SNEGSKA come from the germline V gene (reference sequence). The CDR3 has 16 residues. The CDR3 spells CSARGVSSGRSGELFF. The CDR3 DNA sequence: TGCAGTGCTAGAGGTGTCTCTAGCGGAAGGTCCGGGGAGCTGTTTTTT.

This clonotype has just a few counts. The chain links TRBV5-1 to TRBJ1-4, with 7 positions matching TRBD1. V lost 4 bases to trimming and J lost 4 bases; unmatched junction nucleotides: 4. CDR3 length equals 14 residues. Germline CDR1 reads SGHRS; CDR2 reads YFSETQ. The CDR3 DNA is TGCGCCAGCAGCCCAGGGGGGCGTAATGAAAAACTGTTTTTT. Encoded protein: CASSPGGRNEKLFF.

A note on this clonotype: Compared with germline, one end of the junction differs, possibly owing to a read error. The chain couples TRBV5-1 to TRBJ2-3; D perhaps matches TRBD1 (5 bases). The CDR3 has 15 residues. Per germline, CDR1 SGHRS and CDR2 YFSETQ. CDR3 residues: CASSQDRGGTDTQYF. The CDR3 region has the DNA TGTGCCAGCAGCCAAGATAGGGGCGGCACAGATACGCAGTATTTT. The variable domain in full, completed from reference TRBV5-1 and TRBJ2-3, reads KAGVTQTPRYLIKTRGQQVTLSCSPISGHRSVSWYQQTPGQGLQFLFEYFSETQRNKGNFPGRFSGRQFSNSRSEMNVSTLELGDSALYLCASSQDRGGTDTQYFGPGTRLTVL.

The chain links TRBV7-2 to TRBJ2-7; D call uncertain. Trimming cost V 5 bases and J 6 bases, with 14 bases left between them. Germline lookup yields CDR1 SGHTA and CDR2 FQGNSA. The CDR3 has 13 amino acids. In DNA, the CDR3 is TGTGCCAGCAGCGCCGAGGTGGGGTTCGAGCAGTACTTC. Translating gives CASSAEVGFEQYF.

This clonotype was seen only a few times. The CDR3 DNA sequence: TGTGCCAGCAGCTTAACAGGGCCAACGAACACCGGGGAGCTGTTTTTT. This codes for CASSLTGPTNTGELFF. V and J are TRBV7-3 and TRBJ2-2; D remains unclear. CDR1 is SGHTA and CDR2 is FQGTGA in the germline V gene. CDR3 length equals 16 residues. The V and J ends lost 0 bases and 0 bases respectively, with 8 bases between them.